This T cell receptor (beta chain) appears in the sequencing data of a study of cytotoxic CD8 clonotypes in ibrutinib-treated CLL. Study-wide context: The subjects consisted of 11 to 12 relapsed/refractory and some 14 treatment-naive individuals, with roughly 17 IGHV unmutated. Productive templates per sample averaged 255,043; productive rearrangements, 85,000 to 95,000. Study observations and caveats: At baseline, clonality was higher than in age-matched healthy donors and correlated with CD8+ counts.

Using immunoSEQ multiplex PCR, the repertoire was profiled, and TCRdb retains in-frame clones only, with some absent. This sample carries 30,000 or so clones, 62% of them seen once, and the ten largest clones take approximately 15%. This clone appeared a single time. Its antigen is not known. Trimming took 6 bases from V and 1 from J, leaving 19 bases between them. The germline V gene encodes CDR1 MDHEN and CDR2 SYDVKM. This CDR3 is built from 16 residues. The chain links TRBV28 to TRBJ2-7; TRBD2 is a possible D gene (5 bases). The source was PBMCs, collected before ibrutinib treatment. The sequence was obtained from a human donor with chronic lymphocytic leukemia. The CDR3 region has the DNA TGTGCCAGCAGCCTTCCTTCTGGAGGACTTTCCTACGAGCAGTACTTC. Its protein is CASSLPSGGLSYEQYF.